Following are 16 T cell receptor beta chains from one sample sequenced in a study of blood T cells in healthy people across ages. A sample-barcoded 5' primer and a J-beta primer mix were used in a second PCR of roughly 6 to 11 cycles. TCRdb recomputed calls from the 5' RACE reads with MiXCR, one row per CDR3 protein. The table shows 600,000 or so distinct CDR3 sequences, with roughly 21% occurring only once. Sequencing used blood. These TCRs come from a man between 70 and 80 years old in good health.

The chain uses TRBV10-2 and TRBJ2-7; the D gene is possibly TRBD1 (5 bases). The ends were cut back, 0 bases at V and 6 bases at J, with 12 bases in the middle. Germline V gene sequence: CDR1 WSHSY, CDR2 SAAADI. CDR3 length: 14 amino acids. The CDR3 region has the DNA TGCGCCAGCAGTGAGTCAGTGGGGCAGGGCGAGCAGTACTTC. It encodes CASSESVGQGEQYF.

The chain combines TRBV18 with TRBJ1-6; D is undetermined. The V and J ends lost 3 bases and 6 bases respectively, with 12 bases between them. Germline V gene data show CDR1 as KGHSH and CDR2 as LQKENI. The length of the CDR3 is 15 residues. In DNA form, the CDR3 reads TGTGCCAGCTCACCTGCGCCAGGCCGTAATTCACCCCTCCACTTT. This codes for CASSPAPGRNSPLHF. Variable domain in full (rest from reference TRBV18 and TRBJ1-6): NAGVMQNPRHLVRRRGQEARLRCSPMKGHSHVYWYRQLPEEGLKFMVYLQKENIIDESGMPKERFSAEFPKEGPSILRIQQVVRGDSAAYFCASSPAPGRNSPLHFGNGTRLTVT.

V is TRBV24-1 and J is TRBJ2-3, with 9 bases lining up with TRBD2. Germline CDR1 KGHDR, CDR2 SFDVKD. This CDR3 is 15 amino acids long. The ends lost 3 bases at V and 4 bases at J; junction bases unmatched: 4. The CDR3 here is CATSDGGRAADTQYF. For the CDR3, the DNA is TGTGCCACCAGTGATGGCGGGAGGGCCGCAGATACGCAGTATTTT.

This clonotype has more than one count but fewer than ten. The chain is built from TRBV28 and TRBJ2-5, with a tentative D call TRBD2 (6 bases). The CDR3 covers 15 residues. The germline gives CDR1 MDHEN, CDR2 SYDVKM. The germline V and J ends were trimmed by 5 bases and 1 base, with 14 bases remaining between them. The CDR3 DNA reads TGTGCCAGCAGTCCAAGGACTAAGATCCAAGAGACCCAGTACTTC. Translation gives CASSPRTKIQETQYF. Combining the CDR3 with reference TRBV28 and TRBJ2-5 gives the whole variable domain DVKVTQSSRYLVKRTGEKVFLECVQDMDHENMFWYRQDPGLGLRLIYFSYDVKMKEKGDIPEGYSVSREKKERFSLILESASTNQTSMYLCASSPRTKIQETQYFGPGTRLLVL.

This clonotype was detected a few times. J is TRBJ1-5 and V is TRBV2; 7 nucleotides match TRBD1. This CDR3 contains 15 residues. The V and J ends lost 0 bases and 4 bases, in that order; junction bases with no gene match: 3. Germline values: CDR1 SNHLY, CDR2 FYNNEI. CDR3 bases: TGTGCCAGCAGTGAAGCGACAGGGTCGAATCAGCCCCAGCATTTT. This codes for CASSEATGSNQPQHF.

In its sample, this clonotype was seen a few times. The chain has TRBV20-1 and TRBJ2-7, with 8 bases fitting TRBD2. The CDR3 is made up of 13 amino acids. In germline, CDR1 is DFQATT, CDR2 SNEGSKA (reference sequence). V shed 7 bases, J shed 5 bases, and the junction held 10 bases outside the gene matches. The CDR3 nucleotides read TGCAGTGTCACAAGAGCGGGAGAGAACGAGCAGTACTTC. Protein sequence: CSVTRAGENEQYF.

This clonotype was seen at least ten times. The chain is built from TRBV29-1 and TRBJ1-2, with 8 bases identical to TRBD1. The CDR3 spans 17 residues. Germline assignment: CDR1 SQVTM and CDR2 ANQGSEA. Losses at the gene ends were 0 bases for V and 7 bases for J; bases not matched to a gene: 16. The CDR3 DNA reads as TGCAGCGTTGAAGATCCGAACAGGGGGTTTTGGGTCGGTGGCTACACCTTC. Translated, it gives CSVEDPNRGFWVGGYTF.

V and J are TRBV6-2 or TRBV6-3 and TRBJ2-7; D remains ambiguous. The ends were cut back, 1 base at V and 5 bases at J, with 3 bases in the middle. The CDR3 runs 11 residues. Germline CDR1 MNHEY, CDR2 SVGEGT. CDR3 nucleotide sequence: TGTGCCAGCAGTTACTTCGACGAGCAGTACTTC. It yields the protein CASSYFDEQYF.

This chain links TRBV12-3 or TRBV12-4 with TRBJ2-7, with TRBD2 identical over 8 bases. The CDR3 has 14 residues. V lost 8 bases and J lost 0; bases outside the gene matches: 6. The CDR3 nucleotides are TGTGCCAGCGTACGGGGGGGAAGCTCCTACGAGCAGTACTTC. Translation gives CASVRGGSSYEQYF.

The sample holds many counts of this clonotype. CDR3 region: CSASLNNEQFF. DNA for the CDR3: TGCAGTGCTAGCCTCAACAATGAGCAGTTCTTC. The chain employs TRBV20-1 and TRBJ2-1; D uncertain. The CDR3 has 11 amino acids. Germline CDR1 reads DFQATT; CDR2 reads SNEGSKA (reference sequence). V gave up 3 bases and J gave up 5 bases, with 5 bases separating them.

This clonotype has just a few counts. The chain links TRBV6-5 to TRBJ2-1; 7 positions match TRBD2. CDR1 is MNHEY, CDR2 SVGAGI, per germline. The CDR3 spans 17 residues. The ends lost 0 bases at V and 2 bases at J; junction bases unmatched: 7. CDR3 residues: CASSYSGLAETYNEQFF. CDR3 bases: TGTGCCAGCAGTTACTCTGGGCTAGCGGAGACCTACAATGAGCAGTTCTTC.

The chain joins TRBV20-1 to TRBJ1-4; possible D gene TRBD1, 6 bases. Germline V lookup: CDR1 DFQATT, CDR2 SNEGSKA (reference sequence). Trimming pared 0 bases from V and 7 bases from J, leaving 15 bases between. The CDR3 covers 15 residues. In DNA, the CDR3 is TGCAGTGCTAGAGACCCCTTAGGGGGAGGTGAAAAACTGTTTTTT. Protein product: CSARDPLGGGEKLFF.

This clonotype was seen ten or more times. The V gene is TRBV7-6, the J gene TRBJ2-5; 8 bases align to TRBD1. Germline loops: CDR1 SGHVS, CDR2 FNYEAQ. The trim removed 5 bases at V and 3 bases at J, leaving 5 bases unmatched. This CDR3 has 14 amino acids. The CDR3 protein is CASSPSTGEETQYF. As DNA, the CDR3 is TGTGCCAGCAGCCCTTCGACAGGGGAAGAGACCCAGTACTTC.

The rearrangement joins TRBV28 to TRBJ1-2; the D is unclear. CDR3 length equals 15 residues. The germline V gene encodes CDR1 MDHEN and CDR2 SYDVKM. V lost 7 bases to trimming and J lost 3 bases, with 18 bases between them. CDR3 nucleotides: TGTGCCAGCACCCAACTGGGCCAGGCCTACTATGGCTACACCTTC. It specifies CASTQLGQAYYGYTF.

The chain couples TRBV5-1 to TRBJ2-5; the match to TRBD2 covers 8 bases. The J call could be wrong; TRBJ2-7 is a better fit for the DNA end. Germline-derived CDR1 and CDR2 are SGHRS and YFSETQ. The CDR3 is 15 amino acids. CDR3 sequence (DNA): TGCGCCAGCAGCTTACTAGCGGAGCCGGGGTACGAGCAGTACTTC. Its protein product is CASSLLAEPGYEQYF.

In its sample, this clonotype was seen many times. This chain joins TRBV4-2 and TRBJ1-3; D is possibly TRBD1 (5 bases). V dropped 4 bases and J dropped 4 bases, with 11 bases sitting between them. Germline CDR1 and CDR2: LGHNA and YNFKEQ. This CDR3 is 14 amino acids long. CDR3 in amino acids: CASSLGGTGNTIYF. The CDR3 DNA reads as TGTGCCAGCAGCCTCGGGGGGACGGGAAACACCATATATTTT.